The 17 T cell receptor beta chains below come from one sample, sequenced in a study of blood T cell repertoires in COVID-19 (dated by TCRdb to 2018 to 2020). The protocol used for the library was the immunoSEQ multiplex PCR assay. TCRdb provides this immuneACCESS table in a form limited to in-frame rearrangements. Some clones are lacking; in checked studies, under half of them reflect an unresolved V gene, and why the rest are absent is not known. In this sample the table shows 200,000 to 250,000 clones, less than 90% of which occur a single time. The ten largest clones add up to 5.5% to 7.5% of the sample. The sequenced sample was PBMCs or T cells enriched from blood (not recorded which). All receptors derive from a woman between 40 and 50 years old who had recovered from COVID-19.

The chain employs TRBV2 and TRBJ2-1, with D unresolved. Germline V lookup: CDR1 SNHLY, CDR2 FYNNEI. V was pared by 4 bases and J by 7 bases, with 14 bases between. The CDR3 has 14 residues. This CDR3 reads CASSVEPQRNEQFF. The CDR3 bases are TGTGCCAGCAGTGTCGAACCGCAGAGGAATGAGCAGTTCTTC.

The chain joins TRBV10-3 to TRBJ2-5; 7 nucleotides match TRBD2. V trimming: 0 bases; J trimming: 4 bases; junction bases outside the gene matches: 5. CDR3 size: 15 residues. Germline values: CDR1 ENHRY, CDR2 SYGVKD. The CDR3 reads CAISESGGFRETQYF. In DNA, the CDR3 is TGTGCCATCAGTGAGTCGGGAGGGTTCAGAGAGACCCAGTACTTC.

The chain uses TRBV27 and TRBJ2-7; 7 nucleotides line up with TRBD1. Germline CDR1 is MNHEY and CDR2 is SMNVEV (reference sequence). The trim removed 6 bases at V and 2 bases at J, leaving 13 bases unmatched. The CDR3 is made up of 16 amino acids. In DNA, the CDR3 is TGTGCCAGCAGCCCAGAACAGGGGCCCAACACCTACGAGCAGTACGTC. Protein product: CASSPEQGPNTYEQYV.

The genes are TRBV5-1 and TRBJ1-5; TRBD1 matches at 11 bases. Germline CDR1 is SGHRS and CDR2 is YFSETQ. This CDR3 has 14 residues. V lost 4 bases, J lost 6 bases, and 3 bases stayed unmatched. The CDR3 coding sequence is TGCGCCAGCAGCAAGGACAGGGGGCGTCAGCCCCAGCATTTT. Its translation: CASSKDRGRQPQHF.

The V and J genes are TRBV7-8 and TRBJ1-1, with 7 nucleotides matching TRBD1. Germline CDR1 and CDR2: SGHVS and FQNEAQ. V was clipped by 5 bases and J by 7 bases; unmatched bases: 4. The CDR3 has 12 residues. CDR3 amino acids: CASSRPGGEAFF. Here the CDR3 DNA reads TGTGCCAGCAGCCGACCAGGGGGTGAAGCTTTCTTT.

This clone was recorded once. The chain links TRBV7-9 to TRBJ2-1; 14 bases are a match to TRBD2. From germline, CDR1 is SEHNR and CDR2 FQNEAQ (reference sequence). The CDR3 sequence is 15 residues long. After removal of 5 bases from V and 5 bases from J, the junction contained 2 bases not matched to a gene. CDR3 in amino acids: CASSPGLAGDNEQFF. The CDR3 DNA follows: TGTGCCAGCAGCCCGGGACTAGCGGGAGACAATGAGCAGTTCTTC. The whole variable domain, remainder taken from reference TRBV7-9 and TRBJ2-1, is DTGVSQNPRHKITKRGQNVTFRCDPISEHNRLYWYRQTLGQGPEFLTYFQNEAQLEKSRLLSDRFSAERPKGSFSTLEIQRTEQGDSAMYLCASSPGLAGDNEQFFGPGTRLTVL.

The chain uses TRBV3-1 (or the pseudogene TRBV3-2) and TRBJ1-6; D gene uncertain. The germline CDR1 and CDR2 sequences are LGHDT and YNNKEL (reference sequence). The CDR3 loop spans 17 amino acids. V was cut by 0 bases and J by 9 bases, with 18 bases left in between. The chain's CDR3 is CASSQEQTHPHGSPLHF. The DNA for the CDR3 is TGTGCCAGCAGCCAAGAGCAGACACACCCACATGGTTCACCCCTCCACTTT.

CDR3 amino acids: CASSLQSGGPEAFF. Written as DNA, the CDR3 is TGTGCCAGCAGCTTACAGTCGGGGGGGCCTGAAGCTTTCTTT. This chain uses TRBV7-9 with TRBJ1-1, with D perhaps matching TRBD1 (6 bases). The V gene lost 2 bases and the J gene lost 6 bases, with 13 bases spanning the gap. There are 14 residues in the CDR3. Germline CDR1 reads SEHNR; CDR2 reads FQNEAQ (reference sequence).

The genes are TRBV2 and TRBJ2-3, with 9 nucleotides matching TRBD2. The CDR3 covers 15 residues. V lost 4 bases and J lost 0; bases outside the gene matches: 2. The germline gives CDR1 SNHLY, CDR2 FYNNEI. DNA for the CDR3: TGTGCCAGCAGTGCACTAGCGGGCAGCACAGATACGCAGTATTTT. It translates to CASSALAGSTDTQYF.

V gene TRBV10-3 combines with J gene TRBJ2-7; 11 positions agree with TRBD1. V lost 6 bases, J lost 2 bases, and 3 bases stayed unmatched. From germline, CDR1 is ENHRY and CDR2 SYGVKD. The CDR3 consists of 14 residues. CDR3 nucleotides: TGTGCCATCAGCCCGGGACAGGGGGCCTACGAGCAGTACTTC. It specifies CAISPGQGAYEQYF.

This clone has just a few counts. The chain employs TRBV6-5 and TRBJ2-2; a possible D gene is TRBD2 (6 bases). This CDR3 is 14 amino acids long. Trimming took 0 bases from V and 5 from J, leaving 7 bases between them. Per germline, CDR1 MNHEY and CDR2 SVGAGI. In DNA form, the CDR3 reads TGTGCCAGCAGTTACTCGGGGGGTACCGGGGAGCTGTTTTTT. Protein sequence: CASSYSGGTGELFF.

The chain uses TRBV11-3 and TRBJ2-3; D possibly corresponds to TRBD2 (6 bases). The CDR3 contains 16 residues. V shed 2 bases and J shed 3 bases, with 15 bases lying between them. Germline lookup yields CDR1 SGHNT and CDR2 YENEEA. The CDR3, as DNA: TGTGCCAGCAGCTTAAGACTAGTTGTGGGGACAGATACGCAGTATTTT. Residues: CASSLRLVVGTDTQYF.

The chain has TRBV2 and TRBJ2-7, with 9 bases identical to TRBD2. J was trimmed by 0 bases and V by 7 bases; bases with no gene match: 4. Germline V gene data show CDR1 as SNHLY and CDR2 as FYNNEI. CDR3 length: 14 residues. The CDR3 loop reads CASMEREASYEQYF. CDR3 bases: TGTGCCAGCATGGAGCGGGAGGCCTCCTACGAGCAGTACTTC.

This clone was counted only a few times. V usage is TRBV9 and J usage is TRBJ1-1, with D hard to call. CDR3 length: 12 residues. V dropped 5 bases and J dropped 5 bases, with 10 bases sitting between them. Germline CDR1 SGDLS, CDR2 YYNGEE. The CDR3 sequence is CASSYPRTEAFF. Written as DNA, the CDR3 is TGTGCCAGCAGTTACCCTAGGACTGAAGCTTTCTTT.

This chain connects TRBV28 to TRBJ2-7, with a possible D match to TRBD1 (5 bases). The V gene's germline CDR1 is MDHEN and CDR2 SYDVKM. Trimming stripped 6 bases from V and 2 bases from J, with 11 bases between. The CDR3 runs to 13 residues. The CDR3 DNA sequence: TGTGCCAGCAGACGAGACAGTCCCTACGAGCAGTACGTC. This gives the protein CASRRDSPYEQYV.

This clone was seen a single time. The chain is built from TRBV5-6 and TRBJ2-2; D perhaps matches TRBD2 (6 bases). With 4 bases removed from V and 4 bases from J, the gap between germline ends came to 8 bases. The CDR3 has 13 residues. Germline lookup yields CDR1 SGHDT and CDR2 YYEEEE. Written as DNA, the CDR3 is TGTGCCAGCAGCGACGGGGGCACCGGGGAGCTGTTTTTT. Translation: CASSDGGTGELFF. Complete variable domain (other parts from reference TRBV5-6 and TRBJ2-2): DAGVTQSPTHLIKTRGQQVTLRCSPKSGHDTVSWYQQALGQGPQFIFQYYEEEERQRGNFPDRFSGHQFPNYSSELNVNALLLGDSALYLCASSDGGTGELFFGEGSRLTVL.

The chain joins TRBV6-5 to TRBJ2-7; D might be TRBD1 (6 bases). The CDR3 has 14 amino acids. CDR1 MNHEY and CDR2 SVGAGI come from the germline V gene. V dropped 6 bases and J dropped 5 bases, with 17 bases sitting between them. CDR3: CASRDFTGNDEQYV. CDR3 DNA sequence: TGTGCCAGCAGAGACTTTACAGGGAATGACGAGCAGTACGTC.